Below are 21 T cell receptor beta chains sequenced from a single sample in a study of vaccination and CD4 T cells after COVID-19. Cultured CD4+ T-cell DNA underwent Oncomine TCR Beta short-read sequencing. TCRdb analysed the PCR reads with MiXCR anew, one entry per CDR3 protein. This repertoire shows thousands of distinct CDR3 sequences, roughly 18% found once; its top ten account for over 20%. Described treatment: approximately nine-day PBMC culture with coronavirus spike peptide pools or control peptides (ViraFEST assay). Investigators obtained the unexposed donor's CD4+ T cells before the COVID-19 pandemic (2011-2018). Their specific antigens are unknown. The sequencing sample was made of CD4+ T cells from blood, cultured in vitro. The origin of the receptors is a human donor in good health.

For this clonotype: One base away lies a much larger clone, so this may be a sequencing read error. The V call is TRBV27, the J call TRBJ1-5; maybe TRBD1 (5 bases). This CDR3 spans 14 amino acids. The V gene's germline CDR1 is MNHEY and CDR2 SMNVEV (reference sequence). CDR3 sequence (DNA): TGTACCAGCAGTCCAAGACAGCACCATCAGCCCCAGCATTTT. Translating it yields CTSSPRQHHQPQHF.

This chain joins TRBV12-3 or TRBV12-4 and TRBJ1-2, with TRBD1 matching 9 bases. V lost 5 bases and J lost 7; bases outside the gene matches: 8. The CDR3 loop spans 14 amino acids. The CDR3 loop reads CASSQTGGVSGYTF. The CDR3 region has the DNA TGTGCCAGCAGTCAGACAGGGGGGGTCTCTGGCTACACCTTC.

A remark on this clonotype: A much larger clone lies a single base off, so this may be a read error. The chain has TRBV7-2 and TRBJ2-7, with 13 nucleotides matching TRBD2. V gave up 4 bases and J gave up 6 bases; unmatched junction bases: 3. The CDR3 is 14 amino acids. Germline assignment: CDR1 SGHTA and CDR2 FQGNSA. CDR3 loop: CASSSTSGGTEQYF. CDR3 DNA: TGTGCCAGCAGCTCGACTAGCGGGGGGACCGAGCAGTACTTC. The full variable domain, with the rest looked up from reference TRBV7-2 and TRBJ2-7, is GAGVSQSPSNKVTEKGKDVELRCDPISGHTALYWYRQSLGQGLEFLIYFQGNSAPDKSGLPSDRFSAERTGGSVSTLTIQRTQQEDSAVYLCASSSTSGGTEQYFGPGTRLTVT.

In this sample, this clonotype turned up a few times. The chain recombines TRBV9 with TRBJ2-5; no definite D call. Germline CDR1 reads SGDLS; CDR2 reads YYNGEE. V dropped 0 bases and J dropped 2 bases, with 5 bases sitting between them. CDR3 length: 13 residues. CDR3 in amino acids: CASSVAQQETQYF. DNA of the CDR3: TGTGCCAGCAGCGTAGCCCAGCAAGAGACCCAGTACTTC.

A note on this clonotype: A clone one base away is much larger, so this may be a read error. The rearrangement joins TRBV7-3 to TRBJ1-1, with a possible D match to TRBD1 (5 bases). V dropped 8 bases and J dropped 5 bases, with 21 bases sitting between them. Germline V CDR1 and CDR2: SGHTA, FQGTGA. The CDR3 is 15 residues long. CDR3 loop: CASAPWKGRWTEAFF. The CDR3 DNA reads TGTGCCAGCGCTCCTTGGAAGGGGCGGTGGACTGAAGCTTTCTTT.

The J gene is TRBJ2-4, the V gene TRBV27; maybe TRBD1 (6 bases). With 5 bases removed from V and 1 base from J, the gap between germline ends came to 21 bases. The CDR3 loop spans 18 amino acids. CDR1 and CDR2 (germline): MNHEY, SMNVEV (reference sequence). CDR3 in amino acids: CASSALTGHTKAKNIQYF. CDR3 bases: TGTGCCAGCAGTGCACTCACAGGGCACACTAAGGCCAAAAACATTCAGTACTTC.

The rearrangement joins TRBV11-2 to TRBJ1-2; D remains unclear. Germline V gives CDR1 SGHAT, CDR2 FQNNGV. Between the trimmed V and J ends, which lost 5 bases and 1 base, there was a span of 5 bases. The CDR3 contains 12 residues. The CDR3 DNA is TGTGCCAGCAGCGGCAGTAACTATGGCTACACCTTC. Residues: CASSGSNYGYTF. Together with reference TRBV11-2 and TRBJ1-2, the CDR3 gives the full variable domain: EAGVAQSPRYKIIEKRQSVAFWCNPISGHATLYWYQQILGQGPKLLIQFQNNGVVDDSQLPKDRFSAERLKGVDSTLKIQPAKLEDSAVYLCASSGSNYGYTFGSGTRLTVV.

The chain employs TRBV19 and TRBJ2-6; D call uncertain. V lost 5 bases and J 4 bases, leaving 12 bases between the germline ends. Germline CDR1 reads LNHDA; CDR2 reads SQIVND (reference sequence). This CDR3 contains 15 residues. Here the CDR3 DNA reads TGTGCCAGTAGTCTTCAGGCGACGGGGGCCAACGTCCTGACTTTC. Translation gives CASSLQATGANVLTF.

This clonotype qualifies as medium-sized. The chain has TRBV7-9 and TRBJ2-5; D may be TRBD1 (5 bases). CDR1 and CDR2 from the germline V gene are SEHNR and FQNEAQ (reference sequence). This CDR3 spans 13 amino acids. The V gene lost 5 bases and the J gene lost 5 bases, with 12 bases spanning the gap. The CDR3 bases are TGTGCCAGCAGCCGACAGACTGGGGAGACCCAGTACTTC. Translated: CASSRQTGETQYF. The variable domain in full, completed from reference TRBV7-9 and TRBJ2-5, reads DTGVSQNPRHKITKRGQNVTFRCDPISEHNRLYWYRQTLGQGPEFLTYFQNEAQLEKSRLLSDRFSAERPKGSFSTLEIQRTEQGDSAMYLCASSRQTGETQYFGPGTRLLVL.

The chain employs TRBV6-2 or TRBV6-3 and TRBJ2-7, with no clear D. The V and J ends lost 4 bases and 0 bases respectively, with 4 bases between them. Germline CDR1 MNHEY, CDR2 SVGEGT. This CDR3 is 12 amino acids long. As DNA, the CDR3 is TGTGCCAGCAGTTCCACCTCCTACGAGCAGTACTTC. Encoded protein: CASSSTSYEQYF.

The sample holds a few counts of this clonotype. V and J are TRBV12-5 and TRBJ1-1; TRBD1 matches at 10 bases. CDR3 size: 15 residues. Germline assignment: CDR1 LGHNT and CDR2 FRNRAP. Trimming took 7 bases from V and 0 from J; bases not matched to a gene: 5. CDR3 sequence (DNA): TGTGCTAGTGCCGTGACAGGGGGCCTGAACACTGAAGCTTTCTTT. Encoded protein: CASAVTGGLNTEAFF.

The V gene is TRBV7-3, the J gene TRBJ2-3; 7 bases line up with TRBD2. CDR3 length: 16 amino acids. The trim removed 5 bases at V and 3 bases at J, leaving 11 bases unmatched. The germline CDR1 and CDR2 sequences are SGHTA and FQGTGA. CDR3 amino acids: CASSRIPGGGTDTQYF. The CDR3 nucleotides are TGTGCCAGCAGCCGGATACCGGGGGGAGGGACAGATACGCAGTATTTT.

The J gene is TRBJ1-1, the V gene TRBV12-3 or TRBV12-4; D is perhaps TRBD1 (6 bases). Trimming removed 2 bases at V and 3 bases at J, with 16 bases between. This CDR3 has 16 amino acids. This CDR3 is CASSLSGAVWYTEAFF. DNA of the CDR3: TGTGCCAGCAGTTTATCGGGGGCCGTTTGGTACACTGAAGCTTTCTTT.

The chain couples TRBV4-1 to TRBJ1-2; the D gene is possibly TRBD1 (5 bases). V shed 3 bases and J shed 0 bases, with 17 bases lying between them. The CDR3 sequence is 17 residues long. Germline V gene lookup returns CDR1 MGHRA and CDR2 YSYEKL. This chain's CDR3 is CASSQPDKGPANYGYTF. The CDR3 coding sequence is TGCGCCAGCAGCCAGCCTGATAAGGGGCCAGCTAACTATGGCTACACCTTC.

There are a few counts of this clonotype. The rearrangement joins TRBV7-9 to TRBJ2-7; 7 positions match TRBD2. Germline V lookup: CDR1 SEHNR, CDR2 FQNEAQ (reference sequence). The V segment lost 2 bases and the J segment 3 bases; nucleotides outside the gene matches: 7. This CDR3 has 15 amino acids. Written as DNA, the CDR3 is TGTGCCAGCAGCTTACTAGCGGAGGTGGGCTACGAGCAGTACTTC. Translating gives CASSLLAEVGYEQYF.

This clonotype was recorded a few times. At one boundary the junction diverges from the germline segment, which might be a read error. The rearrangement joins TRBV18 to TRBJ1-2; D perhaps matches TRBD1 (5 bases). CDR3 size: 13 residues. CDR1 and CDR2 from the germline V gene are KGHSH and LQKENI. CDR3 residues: CASSVDRNYGYTF. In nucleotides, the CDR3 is TGTGCTAGCTCAGTCGACAGAAACTATGGCTACACCTTC.

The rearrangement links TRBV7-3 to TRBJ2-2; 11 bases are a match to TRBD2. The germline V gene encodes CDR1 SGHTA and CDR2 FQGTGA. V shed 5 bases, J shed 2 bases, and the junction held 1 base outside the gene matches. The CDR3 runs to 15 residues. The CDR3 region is CASSTSGRNTGELFF. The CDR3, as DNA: TGTGCCAGCAGCACTAGCGGGAGAAACACCGGGGAGCTGTTTTTT.

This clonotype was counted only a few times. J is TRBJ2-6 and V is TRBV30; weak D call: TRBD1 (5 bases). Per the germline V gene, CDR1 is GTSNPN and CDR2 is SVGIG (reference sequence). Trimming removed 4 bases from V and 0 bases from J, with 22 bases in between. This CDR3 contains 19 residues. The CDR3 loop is CAWTPPTGYPNSGANVLTF. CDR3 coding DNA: TGTGCCTGGACCCCACCCACAGGATACCCTAACTCTGGGGCCAACGTCCTGACTTTC. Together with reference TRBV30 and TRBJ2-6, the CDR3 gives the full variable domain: SQTIHQWPATLVQPVGSPLSLECTVEGTSNPNLYWYRQAAGRGLQLLFYSVGIGQISSEVPQNLSASRPQDRQFILSSKKLLLSDSGFYLCAWTPPTGYPNSGANVLTFGAGSRLTVL.

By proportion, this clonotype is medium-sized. In DNA, the CDR3 is TGCAGTGCTAGAGATCGGACGGGATGGGAGACCCAGTACTTC. This sequence encodes CSARDRTGWETQYF. The chain links TRBV20-1 to TRBJ2-5; TRBD2 might be the D (5 bases). The germline V gene encodes CDR1 DFQATT and CDR2 SNEGSKA (reference sequence). Trimming removed 0 bases from V and 5 bases from J, with 13 bases in between. The CDR3 runs 14 residues.

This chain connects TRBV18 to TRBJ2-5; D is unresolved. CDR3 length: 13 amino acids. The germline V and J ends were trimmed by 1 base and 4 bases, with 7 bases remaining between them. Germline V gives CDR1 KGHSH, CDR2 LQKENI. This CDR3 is CASSPRLGETQYF. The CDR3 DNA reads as TGTGCCAGCTCACCACGATTGGGAGAGACCCAGTACTTC. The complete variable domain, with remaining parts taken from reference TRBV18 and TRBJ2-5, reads NAGVMQNPRHLVRRRGQEARLRCSPMKGHSHVYWYRQLPEEGLKFMVYLQKENIIDESGMPKERFSAEFPKEGPSILRIQQVVRGDSAAYFCASSPRLGETQYFGPGTRLLVL.

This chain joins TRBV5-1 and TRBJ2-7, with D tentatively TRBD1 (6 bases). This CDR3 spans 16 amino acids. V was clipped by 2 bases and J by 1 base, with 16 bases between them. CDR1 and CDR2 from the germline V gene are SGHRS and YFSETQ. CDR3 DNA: TGCGCCAGCAGCTTATTTACAGGGACAATTTCCTACGAGCAGTACTTC. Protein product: CASSLFTGTISYEQYF.